One and the same sample provided the 28 T cell receptor beta chains below, sequenced in a study of cytomegalovirus exposure and HLA in healthy donors. Sequencing was performed with immunoSEQ multiplex PCR; in TCRdb, only in-frame clones are kept and a portion is missing. This sample has about 150,000 clones, with 85% to 90% found just once. Sequencing was done on a sample of PBMCs. The receptors come from a woman between 18 and 29 years old in good health and CMV-seropositive.

This rearrangement joins TRBV25-1 to TRBJ2-7; maybe TRBD1 (5 bases). V was cut by 1 base and J by 3 bases, with 10 bases left in between. CDR1 and CDR2 from the germline V gene are MGHDK and SYGVNS. The CDR3 runs 14 residues. As DNA, the CDR3 is TGTGCCAGCAGTGAATGGGGCCGATTCTACGAGCAGTACTTC. This codes for CASSEWGRFYEQYF.

This chain uses TRBV28 with TRBJ1-1; D is perhaps TRBD1 (5 bases). The V end was cut by 3 bases, the J end by 2 bases, with 10 bases between. The CDR3 loop spans 14 amino acids. Germline V CDR1 and CDR2: MDHEN, SYDVKM. CDR3 nucleotide sequence: TGTGCCAGCAGTTTTGCCAGGGTCAACACTGAAGCTTTCTTT. Protein product: CASSFARVNTEAFF.

V is TRBV7-2 and J is TRBJ2-7; 8 bases align to TRBD2. The CDR3 runs 14 residues. Germline CDR1 reads SGHTA; CDR2 reads FQGNSA. J lost 4 bases, V lost 4 bases, and 6 bases had no gene match. The CDR3 spells CASSSTGGGYEQYF. The CDR3 nucleotides read TGTGCCAGCAGCTCAACCGGGGGGGGTTACGAGCAGTACTTC.

The chain links TRBV30 to TRBJ1-3; possible D gene TRBD1, 6 bases. The CDR3 runs to 17 residues. Germline V gene data show CDR1 as GTSNPN and CDR2 as SVGIG (reference sequence). Trimming pared 5 bases from V and 1 base from J, leaving 21 bases between. The CDR3 loop reads CAWASRSSRGSGNTIYF. The CDR3 DNA sequence: TGTGCCTGGGCCTCCCGCTCTTCCAGGGGTTCTGGAAACACCATATATTTT. The variable domain in full, with the rest retrieved from reference TRBV30 and TRBJ1-3, is SQTIHQWPATLVQPVGSPLSLECTVEGTSNPNLYWYRQAAGRGLQLLFYSVGIGQISSEVPQNLSASRPQDRQFILSSKKLLLSDSGFYLCAWASRSSRGSGNTIYFGEGSWLTVV.

The chain couples TRBV9 to TRBJ2-2, with D unresolved. The CDR3 has 12 amino acids. Trimming removed 4 bases at V and 6 bases at J, with 7 bases between. Germline CDR1 and CDR2: SGDLS and YYNGEE. The CDR3 DNA reads TGTGCCAGCAGCCTACCGGCCGGGGAGCTGTTTTTT. The encoded protein is CASSLPAGELFF.

Only one count was recorded for this clone. The chain recombines TRBV5-6 with TRBJ2-7; 11 bases line up with TRBD2. Trimming cost V 4 bases and J 5 bases; bases outside gene matches: 2. Germline V gene data show CDR1 as SGHDT and CDR2 as YYEEEE. The CDR3 consists of 13 residues. CDR3: CASSGLAGNEQYF. The CDR3 nucleotides read TGTGCCAGCAGCGGACTAGCGGGTAACGAGCAGTACTTC.

This chain uses TRBV4-1 with TRBJ2-7, with TRBD1 identical over 10 bases. V was pared by 6 bases and J by 3 bases, with 14 bases of the junction left unmatched. The CDR3 runs 17 residues. In germline, CDR1 is MGHRA, CDR2 YSYEKL. CDR3 amino acids: CASRPSGTGASSYEQYF. In DNA form, the CDR3 reads TGCGCCAGCAGGCCCTCCGGGACAGGGGCTTCAAGCTACGAGCAGTACTTC.

CDR3 protein: CASSYQGSRTDTQYF. DNA of the CDR3: TGTGCCAGCAGTTACCAGGGGTCCCGCACAGATACGCAGTATTTT. The chain has TRBV27 and TRBJ2-3; D perhaps matches TRBD1 (6 bases). V lost 4 bases to trimming and J lost 1 base, with 12 bases between them. CDR1 is MNHEY and CDR2 is SMNVEV in the germline V gene (reference sequence). The CDR3 has 15 residues.

This clone has a single count. The V and J genes are TRBV9 and TRBJ1-2, with D uncertain. The V gene's germline CDR1 is SGDLS and CDR2 YYNGEE. The CDR3 consists of 14 residues. The V gene lost 0 bases and the J gene lost 8 bases, with 14 bases spanning the gap. CDR3 bases: TGTGCCAGCAGCGTAGCCTTACGAGCGGGGGGCTACACCTTC. It codes for CASSVALRAGGYTF.

V and J are TRBV13 and TRBJ2-1; 7 positions agree with TRBD2. Trimming removed 1 base from V and 6 bases from J; junction bases left unmatched: 3. Germline V gives CDR1 PRHDT, CDR2 FYEKMQ (reference sequence). This CDR3 has 14 amino acids. The CDR3: CASSLAGGGNEQFF. CDR3 in DNA: TGTGCCAGCAGCTTAGCGGGAGGCGGCAATGAGCAGTTCTTC.

The chain recombines TRBV30 with TRBJ2-1; 10 bases are shared with TRBD2. The CDR3 is made up of 15 amino acids. Germline V lookup: CDR1 GTSNPN, CDR2 SVGIG (reference sequence). V gave up 2 bases and J gave up 7 bases; unmatched junction bases: 8. DNA for the CDR3: TGTGCCTGGAGTAAAGGGCTAGCGGGAGAAAATGAGCAGTTCTTC. It translates to CAWSKGLAGENEQFF.

The chain employs TRBV5-6 and TRBJ1-2, with D tentatively TRBD1 (6 bases). The CDR3 runs to 16 residues. Germline CDR1 is SGHDT and CDR2 is YYEEEE. Trimming pared 2 bases from V and 8 bases from J, leaving 22 bases between. CDR3 sequence: CASSFRSLKQGDGYTF. CDR3 DNA sequence: TGTGCCAGCAGCTTTCGTTCTTTGAAACAGGGTGACGGCTACACCTTC.

The V gene is TRBV20-1, the J gene TRBJ2-3; tentative D call: TRBD2 (6 bases). The CDR3 runs 11 residues. Per the germline V gene, CDR1 is DFQATT and CDR2 is SNEGSKA (reference sequence). CDR3 loop: CRGGDTDTQYF. CDR3 DNA: TGCAGGGGGGGAGACACAGATACGCAGTATTTT.

This clone was detected once. The chain employs TRBV12-1 and TRBJ2-1; the DNA was not compared with TRBD2, the D call given in the table. TRBV12-1 is a listed pseudogene. The CDR3 consists of 17 residues. This CDR3 reads CASSCSIAGSFYNEQFF. CDR3 in DNA: TGTGCCAGCAGCTGCTCAATAGCGGGATCGTTCTACAATGAGCAGTTCTTC.

The J gene is TRBJ2-2, the V gene TRBV9; D ambiguous. The CDR3 runs 16 residues. Germline V gene lookup returns CDR1 SGDLS and CDR2 YYNGEE. V was trimmed by 1 base and J by 2 bases, leaving 12 bases between them. CDR3 residues: CASSVMSLPNTGELFF. DNA of the CDR3: TGTGCCAGCAGCGTAATGAGTCTACCAAACACCGGGGAGCTGTTTTTT.

This sequence joins TRBV11-2 and TRBJ1-1; D not certain. V lost 0 bases, J lost 3 bases, and 8 bases lay in between. CDR3 length: 14 amino acids. Germline values: CDR1 SGHAT, CDR2 FQNNGV. The CDR3 protein is CASSLEQRYTEAFF. The CDR3 nucleotides read TGTGCCAGCAGCTTAGAGCAGCGGTACACTGAAGCTTTCTTT.

The chain uses TRBV10-1 and TRBJ2-5; 9 bases are shared with TRBD2. This CDR3 region has 13 residues. The V and J ends lost 4 bases and 9 bases, in that order; junction bases with no gene match: 6. The germline gives CDR1 WNHNN, CDR2 SYGVQD (reference sequence). CDR3 bases: TGCGCCAGCAGTGTGACTAGCGGAGCGCCCCAGTACTTC. Translation: CASSVTSGAPQYF.

The chain has TRBV2 and TRBJ2-7; TRBD2 matches at 9 bases. CDR3 length: 13 amino acids. Germline assignment: CDR1 SNHLY and CDR2 FYNNEI. With V trimmed by 7 bases and J by 6 bases, 7 bases remained unmatched. DNA of the CDR3: TGTGCCAGCACCCCCCTAGCGGGACTCGAGCAGTACTTC. It specifies CASTPLAGLEQYF.

The chain uses TRBV6-6 and TRBJ2-3; TRBD2 agrees at 8 bases. V was clipped by 2 bases and J by 5 bases; unmatched bases: 6. Germline V gene data show CDR1 as MNHNY and CDR2 as SVGAGI (reference sequence). This CDR3 has 15 residues. The CDR3 DNA reads TGTGCCAGCAGTTACCTGGCGGGGGGTGTAGATACGCAGTATTTT. This gives the protein CASSYLAGGVDTQYF.

V is TRBV7-9 and J is TRBJ2-5; 7 bases match TRBD1. Losses at the gene ends were 5 bases for V and 0 bases for J; bases not matched to a gene: 3. The CDR3 has 14 amino acids. Per germline, CDR1 SEHNR and CDR2 FQNEAQ (reference sequence). CDR3 in DNA: TGTGCCAGCAGCACAGGGGAGTACCAAGAGACCCAGTACTTC. This sequence encodes CASSTGEYQETQYF.

The chain recombines TRBV6-9 with TRBJ2-3; TRBD2 agrees at 7 bases. The CDR3 covers 17 residues. V gave up 10 bases and J gave up 3 bases; unmatched junction bases: 19. Germline V CDR1 and CDR2: MNHGY, SVAAGI. DNA of the CDR3: TGTGCCACCTTGGCCCACAAAAGTCGGGGGGAGACAGATACGCAGTATTTT. It codes for CATLAHKSRGETDTQYF.

This clone was counted once. The gene calls are TRBV10-1 and TRBJ1-1; D call uncertain. V was cut by 4 bases and J by 0 bases, with 12 bases left in between. This CDR3 has 15 residues. The germline V gene has CDR1 WNHNN and CDR2 SYGVQD (reference sequence). The CDR3 DNA reads TGCGCCAGCAGTGCCTTTCCAGTCATGAACACTGAAGCTTTCTTT. Translating it yields CASSAFPVMNTEAFF.

The chain carries TRBV28 and TRBJ2-2; tentative D call: TRBD2 (5 bases). The CDR3 totals 12 residues. The germline V gene has CDR1 MDHEN and CDR2 SYDVKM. V gave up 1 base and J gave up 9 bases, with 6 bases separating them. Written as DNA, the CDR3 is TGTGCCAGCAGTTTATCCGGGAGGGAGCTGTTTTTT. Protein product: CASSLSGRELFF.

V is TRBV5-1 and J is TRBJ2-7; 10 bases agree with TRBD2. The germline V gene has CDR1 SGHRS and CDR2 YFSETQ. The CDR3 consists of 16 residues. The trim removed 4 bases at V and 4 bases at J, leaving 11 bases unmatched. CDR3 nucleotides: TGCGCCAGCAGCCCCGACTCCGGGACTAGCGTTTACGAGCAGTACTTC. Translation: CASSPDSGTSVYEQYF.

The chain is built from TRBV2 and TRBJ2-5; a possible D gene is TRBD2 (5 bases). V was pared by 6 bases and J by 4 bases, with 12 bases between. The CDR3 has 13 residues. Germline loops: CDR1 SNHLY, CDR2 FYNNEI. The CDR3: CASSSGVVETQYF. The DNA for the CDR3 is TGTGCCAGCAGCTCCGGGGTGGTAGAGACCCAGTACTTC.

The V call is TRBV7-2, the J call TRBJ2-7, with D maybe TRBD2 (6 bases). The CDR3 has 16 amino acids. CDR1 is SGHTA, CDR2 FQGNSA, per germline. Trimming took off 5 bases at V and 1 base at J, with 18 bases between the two ends. The CDR3, as DNA: TGTGCCAGCAGCGCGGTTTATGCGGGGCGGTCCTACGAGCAGTACTTC. Translated, it gives CASSAVYAGRSYEQYF. The full variable domain, completed using reference TRBV7-2 and TRBJ2-7, is GAGVSQSPSNKVTEKGKDVELRCDPISGHTALYWYRQSLGQGLEFLIYFQGNSAPDKSGLPSDRFSAERTGGSVSTLTIQRTQQEDSAVYLCASSAVYAGRSYEQYFGPGTRLTVT.

The CDR3 loop is CASSPSPGDYEQYF. The CDR3 DNA reads as TGCGCCAGCAGCCCTTCCCCCGGGGACTACGAGCAGTACTTC. The rearrangement links TRBV4-1 to TRBJ2-7, with a weak D call TRBD2 (5 bases). Germline V lookup: CDR1 MGHRA, CDR2 YSYEKL. The CDR3 is 14 residues long. Trimming removed 4 bases from V and 3 bases from J, with 13 bases in between.

The chain recombines TRBV6-1 with TRBJ2-3; TRBD2 agrees at 8 bases. Germline CDR1 MNHNS, CDR2 SASEGT. The CDR3 consists of 18 residues. V lost 3 bases and J lost 4; bases outside the gene matches: 15. CDR3 loop: CASSDPIGVAGRSDTQYF. CDR3 DNA sequence: TGTGCCAGCAGTGATCCCATTGGAGTAGCGGGACGGTCAGATACGCAGTATTTT.